These 13 T cell receptor beta chains were all obtained from the same sample, sequenced in a study of vaccination and CD4 T cells after COVID-19. One entry per CDR3 protein, called by TCRdb with MiXCR from the PCR reads. The table lists about 24,000 distinct CDR3 sequences, 51% of them singletons. Sample: CD4+ T cells from blood, taken before SARS-CoV-2 vaccination. The receptors here all came from a human donor who had recovered from COVID-19.

The count of this clonotype is one. The J gene is TRBJ2-7, the V gene TRBV25-1; D remains unclear. The CDR3 covers 13 residues. Germline values: CDR1 MGHDK, CDR2 SYGVNS. The V end was cut by 2 bases, the J end by 4 bases, with 9 bases between. CDR3 sequence (DNA): TGTGCCAGCAGTGAAATGGGGATATACGAGCAGTACTTC. Translating gives CASSEMGIYEQYF.

The chain is built from TRBV19 and TRBJ2-3, with a weak D call TRBD2 (5 bases). Trimming took 6 bases from V and 2 from J, leaving 9 bases between them. This CDR3 has 13 amino acids. Looked up from germline, CDR1 is LNHDA and CDR2 is SQIVND (reference sequence). CDR3 in DNA: TGTGCCAGTAGGAGGGAGAACACAGATACGCAGTATTTT. Encoded protein: CASRRENTDTQYF.

The rearrangement links TRBV11-2 to TRBJ2-6, with 11 positions matching TRBD1. Looked up from germline, CDR1 is SGHAT and CDR2 is FQNNGV. This CDR3 comprises 15 residues. The junction had 6 bases not matched to a gene; V was cut back by 1 base and J by 13 bases. The CDR3 bases are TGTGCCAGCAGCTTAGGGACAGGGGGCCGTGGGGTCCTGACTTTC. Residues: CASSLGTGGRGVLTF.

V gene TRBV7-2 combines with J gene TRBJ2-1; D is undetermined. CDR1 SGHTA and CDR2 FQGNSA come from the germline V gene. The V and J ends lost 3 bases and 4 bases respectively, with 7 bases between them. The CDR3 has 13 amino acids. The CDR3 DNA is TGTGCCAGCAGCTTTCGAAGGTACAATGAGCAGTTCTTC. Its protein is CASSFRRYNEQFF. Variable domain in full (rest from reference TRBV7-2 and TRBJ2-1): GAGVSQSPSNKVTEKGKDVELRCDPISGHTALYWYRQSLGQGLEFLIYFQGNSAPDKSGLPSDRFSAERTGGSVSTLTIQRTQQEDSAVYLCASSFRRYNEQFFGPGTRLTVL.

The rearrangement links TRBV19 to TRBJ1-5, with TRBD1 as a possible D gene (6 bases). The V and J ends lost 1 base and 10 bases respectively, with 14 bases between them. Germline-derived CDR1 and CDR2 are LNHDA and SQIVND (reference sequence). CDR3 length: 14 amino acids. CDR3: CASSIAGGHRPQHF. The CDR3 nucleotides read TGTGCCAGTAGTATAGCCGGGGGGCACAGACCCCAGCATTTT. The entire variable domain, with the rest obtained from reference TRBV19 and TRBJ1-5, is as follows: DGGITQSPKYLFRKEGQNVTLSCEQNLNHDAMYWYRQDPGQGLRLIYYSQIVNDFQKGDIAEGYSVSREKKESFPLTVTSAQKNPTAFYLCASSIAGGHRPQHFGDGTRLSIL.

This clonotype was seen more than once but under ten times. The chain uses TRBV24-1 and TRBJ2-1; D might be TRBD2 (5 bases). Germline V lookup: CDR1 KGHDR, CDR2 SFDVKD. The CDR3 loop spans 16 amino acids. Deletions cut 3 bases from V and 3 bases from J, with 14 bases between. The DNA of the CDR3 is TGTGCCACCAGTGATGTAAGTGGCCGGGACTACAATGAGCAGTTCTTC. This codes for CATSDVSGRDYNEQFF.

The chain carries TRBV20-1 and TRBJ2-7; D tentatively fits TRBD1 or TRBD2 (5 bases each). The CDR3 totals 14 residues. Germline lookup yields CDR1 DFQATT and CDR2 SNEGSKA (reference sequence). The V end was cut by 5 bases, the J end by 2 bases, with 16 bases between. The CDR3 nucleotides are TGCAGTGCTTTGGGGACGTCCGAGCCCTACGAGCAGTACTTC. Its translation is CSALGTSEPYEQYF.

This rearrangement joins TRBV6-1 to TRBJ2-7; no reliable D call. The CDR3 sequence is 12 residues long. Trimming took off 1 base at V and 6 bases at J, with 7 bases between the two ends. Per the germline V gene, CDR1 is MNHNS and CDR2 is SASEGT. The chain's CDR3 is CASSEVAFEQYF. The CDR3 DNA is TGTGCCAGCAGTGAAGTCGCTTTCGAGCAGTACTTC.

The table lists this clonotype with a few counts. The V and J genes are TRBV6-2 or TRBV6-3 and TRBJ2-4; possible D gene TRBD1, 6 bases. The V gene lost 8 bases and the J gene lost 0 bases, with 23 bases spanning the gap. This CDR3 comprises 18 residues. CDR1 is MNHEY, CDR2 SVGEGT, per germline. The DNA for the CDR3 is TGTGCCAGCTTCCAACCCCCAGGGGCTGGGTTAGCCAAAAACATTCAGTACTTC. Translating it yields CASFQPPGAGLAKNIQYF.

This clonotype appeared a few times. The chain links TRBV27 to TRBJ2-7, with TRBD2 identical over 14 bases. This CDR3 has 14 residues. Germline CDR1 reads MNHEY; CDR2 reads SMNVEV (reference sequence). Trimming removed 7 bases from V and 7 bases from J; junction bases left unmatched: 6. The CDR3 nucleotides read TGTGCCAGCATCGACCGACTAGCGGGAGGGGAGCAGTACTTC. Translating it yields CASIDRLAGGEQYF.

V and J are TRBV4-1 and TRBJ2-1, with 15 bases lining up with TRBD2. This CDR3 contains 21 residues. Germline V gives CDR1 MGHRA, CDR2 YSYEKL. V was pared by 8 bases and J by 0 bases, with 17 bases of the junction left unmatched. CDR3 coding DNA: TGCGCCAGCTGTTCCAACCCCGGGACTAGCGGGAGGAAGTACTCCTACAATGAGCAGTTCTTC. It is translated as CASCSNPGTSGRKYSYNEQFF.

Here the CDR3 reads CASSDSGGRTDTQYF. For the CDR3, the DNA is TGTGCCAGCAGCGACTCAGGGGGCAGGACAGATACGCAGTATTTT. The gene calls are TRBV6-2 or TRBV6-3 and TRBJ2-3, with 8 bases matching TRBD1. Losses at the gene ends were 6 bases for V and 3 bases for J; bases not matched to a gene: 8. The V gene's germline CDR1 is MNHEY and CDR2 SVGEGT. The CDR3 length is 15 residues.

This clonotype showed up just a few times. The chain joins TRBV21-1 to TRBJ1-6; TRBD1 is the table's D call and was not checked against the DNA. TRBV21-1 corresponds to a pseudogene. This CDR3 region has 13 residues. The CDR3 DNA reads as TGTGCCAGCGGGACAGCTAATAATTCACCCCTCCACTTT. Its protein product is CASGTANNSPLHF.